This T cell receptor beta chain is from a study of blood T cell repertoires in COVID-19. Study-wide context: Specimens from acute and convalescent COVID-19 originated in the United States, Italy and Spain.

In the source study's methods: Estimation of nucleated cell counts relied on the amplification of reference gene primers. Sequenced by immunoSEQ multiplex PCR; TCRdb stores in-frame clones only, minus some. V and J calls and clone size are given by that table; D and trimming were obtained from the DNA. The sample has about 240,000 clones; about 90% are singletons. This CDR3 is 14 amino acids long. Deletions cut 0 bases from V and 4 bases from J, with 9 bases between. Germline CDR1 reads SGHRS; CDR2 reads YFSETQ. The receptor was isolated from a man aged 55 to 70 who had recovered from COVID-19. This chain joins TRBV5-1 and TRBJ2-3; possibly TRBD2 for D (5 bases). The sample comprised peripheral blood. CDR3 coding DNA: TGCGCCAGCAGCTTGGTTCCGGGGTCAGATACGCAGTATTTT. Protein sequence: CASSLVPGSDTQYF. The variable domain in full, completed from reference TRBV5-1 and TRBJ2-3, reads KAGVTQTPRYLIKTRGQQVTLSCSPISGHRSVSWYQQTPGQGLQFLFEYFSETQRNKGNFPGRFSGRQFSNSRSEMNVSTLELGDSALYLCASSLVPGSDTQYFGPGTRLTVL.